A selection of T cell receptor beta chains follows, all from one sample in a study of PD-1 blockade in classical Hodgkin lymphoma. This table comes from immunoSEQ multiplex PCR, and its TCRdb copy is limited to in-frame clones, with some not included. The data contain 40,000 to 55,000 clones, 80% of them singletons. Source: peripheral blood mononuclear cells (PBMCs), taken before the fourth cycle of nivolumab. Receptor source: a human donor with classical Hodgkin lymphoma. The CDR3 runs from the conserved cysteine through the conserved F or W. The D gene is left open where the match is weak. Not all rows give a size; the values are once, few, many and, for expanded clones, a class.

TRBV10-1,TRBJ2-1,.,.,TGCGCCAGCAGTGATCGAGACGCAGACTCCTACAATGAGCAGTTCTTC,CASSDRDADSYNEQFF
TRBV7-2,TRBJ1-2,.,.,TGTGCCAGCAGCTTTGAGGGTGCAGCATATGGCTACACCTTC,CASSFEGAAYGYTF
TRBV5-1,TRBJ1-2,.,TRBD1,TGCGCCAGCAGACCTACCGGGACAGGGTTGGACGGCTACACCTTC,CASRPTGTGLDGYTF
TRBV6-1,TRBJ2-2,.,.,TGTGCCAGCAGTGAACGGTTCGGGGAGCTGTTTTTT,CASSERFGELFF
TRBV28,TRBJ1-3,.,.,TGTGCCAGCAGTTTTCAGGGAAGCTCTGGAAACACCATATATTTT,CASSFQGSSGNTIYF
TRBV7-2,TRBJ2-1,few,.,TGTGCCAGCAGCTTCCTCGGAGGAGCGAACAATGAGCAGTTCTTC,CASSFLGGANNEQFF
TRBV12-2,TRBJ2-7,.,.,TGTGCAAGTCGCTTAGCCCGGCTAGCGGATTGCTCCTACGAGCAGTACTTC,CASRLARLADCSYEQYF
TRBV7-9,TRBJ2-1,once,.,TGTGCCAGCAGCCCACCCTGGGACAACTACAATGAGCAGTTCTTC,CASSPPWDNYNEQFF
TRBV2,TRBJ2-3,.,TRBD1,TGTGCCAGCAGAACAGGGGAGTTTACCTCTAGCACAGATACGCAGTATTTT,CASRTGEFTSSTDTQYF
TRBV27,TRBJ2-5,medium-sized,TRBD1,TGTGCCAGCAGTGAGACAGGGGTACGAGAGACCCAGTACTTC,CASSETGVRETQYF
TRBV7-6,TRBJ2-5,.,TRBD2,TGTGCCAGCAGCTTAATGGGACTAGAGGGGGAGACCCAGTACTTC,CASSLMGLEGETQYF
TRBV6-5,TRBJ1-3,.,.,TGTGCCAGCAGTTCCCCGGGCCACTCTGGAAACACCATATATTTT,CASSSPGHSGNTIYF
TRBV5-4,TRBJ2-5,.,TRBD2,TGTGCCAGCAGCTTGACTAGCGGGCCCCAAGAGACCCAGTACTTC,CASSLTSGPQETQYF
TRBV6-5,TRBJ1-2,.,TRBD1,TGTGCCAGCAGACCCAGGGGGGTCTACACCTTC,CASRPRGVYTF
TRBV6-1,TRBJ1-5,.,TRBD1,TGTGCCAGCCTACAGGGGAACAATCAGCCCCAGCATTTT,CASLQGNNQPQHF
TRBV2,TRBJ2-5,.,TRBD2,TGTGCCAGCAGTGAGGCTAGCGGGAGGATGCAAGAGACCCAGTACTTC,CASSEASGRMQETQYF
TRBV29-1,TRBJ1-1,.,.,TGCAGCGTTGATACACATTATGAAGCTTTCTTT,CSVDTHYEAFF
TRBV19,TRBJ2-5,.,TRBD2,TGTGCCAGTAGTGCTAGCGGGGGGGAGGTGGAGACCCAGTACTTC,CASSASGGEVETQYF
TRBV9,TRBJ1-2,.,TRBD1,TGTGCCAGCAGGAGGGGGACAGATTGGGCCTACAATGGCTACACCTTC,CASRRGTDWAYNGYTF
TRBV2,TRBJ1-1,.,.,TGTGCCAGCAGTGGACTGGGAGGTGAAGCTTTCTTT,CASSGLGGEAFF
TRBV10-3,TRBJ1-1,.,.,TGTGCCATCAGTAGACAGTTAACGGAGAACACTGAAGCTTTCTTT,CAISRQLTENTEAFF
TRBV18,TRBJ2-7,.,.,TGTGCCAGCTCACCACGTGCAACCTACGAGCAGTACTTC,CASSPRATYEQYF
TRBV30,TRBJ1-2,.,TRBD1,TGTGCCTGGAGCACAGGGGTGGGCTATGGCTACACCTTC,CAWSTGVGYGYTF
TRBV6-5,TRBJ1-2,.,.,TGTGCCAGCATCTCTTTGGGGAACTACTATGGCTACACCTTC,CASISLGNYYGYTF
TRBV4-2,TRBJ2-7,few,TRBD2,TGTGCCAGCAGCCCTATTAGCGGGGGGACCTACGAGCAGTACTTC,CASSPISGGTYEQYF